The rows below give T cell receptor beta chains drawn from one sample of a study of T cell responses to AZD1222 COVID-19 vaccine. Sequenced by immunoSEQ multiplex PCR; TCRdb stores in-frame clones only, minus some. The profile covers 40,000 to 45,000 clones, with about three quarters appearing a single time and about 3.6% taken by the ten largest. The sequencing used peripheral blood, collected on day 0 of AZD1222 vaccination. Receptor source: an adult in good health. The CDR3 runs from the conserved cysteine through the conserved F or W. The order of the fields is J gene, V gene, CDR3 protein.

>TRBJ2-7|TRBV28
CASLSPGKSYEQYF
>TRBJ2-1|TRBV7-3
CASSAMRGKLHEQFF
>TRBJ2-6|TRBV19
CASTSRGLGGANVLTF
>TRBJ2-5|TRBV10-3
CAISDTSEKQETQYF
>TRBJ1-6|TRBV5-1
CASSLTGQYNSPLHF
>TRBJ2-5|TRBV5-1
CASSPMTRNGETQYF
>TRBJ2-1|TRBV9
CASSGPLDEQFF
>TRBJ1-1|TRBV5-1
CASSLVGTVNTEAFF
>TRBJ2-3|TRBV10-3
CAIRAGDRGTDTQYF
>TRBJ2-7|TRBV5-6
CASSPGLVDYEQYF
>TRBJ2-5|TRBV2
CASSGGAATETQYF
>TRBJ1-2|TRBV3-1/TRBV3-2
CASSQDGGEYGYTF
>TRBJ2-7|TRBV15
CATSRDLSAGSYEQYF
>TRBJ2-3|TRBV6-2/TRBV6-3
CASSSGLAGSDTQYF
>TRBJ1-3|TRBV11-2
CASSPGTGSLSGNTIYF
>TRBJ1-3|TRBV3-1/TRBV3-2
CASSSRDRGDGNTIYF
>TRBJ2-3|TRBV27
CASRSPGQHTDTQYF
>TRBJ2-1|TRBV6-2/TRBV6-3
CASSYPPARGTAYNGEQFF
>TRBJ2-7|TRBV28
CASSYPLGGHYEQYF
>TRBJ1-5|TRBV6-5
CASIALGGVDQPQHF
>TRBJ2-3|TRBV6-5
CASSPAGTSTDTQYF
>TRBJ2-7|TRBV7-9
CASSLYDRSEQYF
>TRBJ2-5|TRBV3-1/TRBV3-2
CASSHRARLQETQYF
>TRBJ2-3|TRBV12-1
CASSFAGQGETSGLPIGTDTQYF
>TRBJ2-2|TRBV6-5
CASRVAGNTGELFF
>TRBJ1-6|TRBV14
CASSPYYNSPLHF
>TRBJ1-1|TRBV6-5
CASGTRTEAFF
>TRBJ2-5|TRBV7-2
CASSLNGGKQETQYF
>TRBJ1-2|TRBV28
CASNGQGARIYGYTF
>TRBJ2-7|TRBV7-2
CASSIGQGTYEQYF
>TRBJ2-3|TRBV5-1
CASSNSLGGSLDTQYF
>TRBJ2-2|TRBV2
CASKGNTGELFF
>TRBJ2-3|TRBV7-2
CASSLVVEVSRTDTQYF
>TRBJ1-2|TRBV19
CASWTGNPLNYGYTF
>TRBJ2-4|TRBV4-3
CASSPPGAKNIQYF
>TRBJ1-1|TRBV3-1/TRBV3-2
CASSQGVGKPAFF
>TRBJ1-5|TRBV3-1/TRBV3-2
CASSQGDRRGQPQHF
>TRBJ1-6|TRBV5-4
CASSSEAGVPLHF
>TRBJ1-2|TRBV6-1
CASSEETGLSYGYTF
>TRBJ1-6|TRBV6-5
CASSYEGGDNSPLHF
>TRBJ1-5|TRBV6-2/TRBV6-3
CASSPAPGHQPQHF
>TRBJ2-3|TRBV12-3/TRBV12-4
CASRRTGGDTQYF
>TRBJ1-2|TRBV6-1
CASSDRTGGDYGYTF
>TRBJ1-2|TRBV19
CASSIHRLDLNYGYTF
>TRBJ1-2|TRBV9
CASSSRDSLNYGYTF
>TRBJ1-2|TRBV5-1
CASSLYWDTTNYGYTF
>TRBJ1-2|TRBV19
CASIGTGGPDGYTF
>TRBJ2-7|TRBV7-2
CASSLAGGSSYEQYF
>TRBJ2-2|TRBV5-1
CASSWAGTGQGGELFF
>TRBJ2-5|TRBV5-1
CASSLVPAETQYF